Below are 9 T cell receptor beta chains sequenced from a single sample in a study of blood T cells in healthy people across ages. A sample-barcoded 5' primer and a J-beta primer mix were used in a second PCR of roughly 7 to 11 cycles. TCRdb reanalysed the 5' RACE reads using MiXCR and keeps one entry per CDR3 protein. The table records around 1,800,000 distinct CDR3 sequences, 39% of them present only once. Source material: blood. These receptors originate from a human donor in good health.

The rearrangement links TRBV12-3 or TRBV12-4 to TRBJ1-4; no clear D. The V end was cut by 8 bases, the J end by 4 bases, with 14 bases between. The CDR3 is 14 amino acids. The DNA for the CDR3 is TGTGCCAGCGGCCGCGGCATTAATAATGAAAAACTGTTTTTT. Translated, it gives CASGRGINNEKLFF.

The J gene is TRBJ1-1, the V gene TRBV10-3; 9 bases agree with TRBD1. The trim removed 3 bases at V and 1 base at J, leaving 3 bases unmatched. Germline V gene lookup returns CDR1 ENHRY and CDR2 SYGVKD. This CDR3 is built from 15 residues. CDR3 nucleotide sequence: TGTGCCATCAGTGAAGGACAGGGGACGAACACTGAAGCTTTCTTT. Translated, it gives CAISEGQGTNTEAFF.

The chain is built from TRBV6-1 and TRBJ2-7; either TRBD1 or TRBD2 may supply D (5 bases each). This CDR3 is 15 amino acids long. Germline CDR1 is MNHNS and CDR2 is SASEGT. Trimming pared 3 bases from V and 2 bases from J, leaving 14 bases between. In DNA, the CDR3 is TGTGCCAGCAGTGAGGGGACCCGAGGCGCCTACGAGCAGTACTTC. Translated: CASSEGTRGAYEQYF.

The chain uses TRBV9 and TRBJ2-6; a weak D match, TRBD1 (5 bases). The V end lost 0 bases, the J end lost 0 bases, and 13 bases lay between the germline ends. Germline assignment: CDR1 SGDLS and CDR2 YYNGEE. This CDR3 is 18 amino acids long. The CDR3 DNA is TGTGCCAGCAGCGTAGGCAGGGTACTGTTCTCTGGGGCCAACGTCCTGACTTTC. Translated: CASSVGRVLFSGANVLTF.

The chain joins TRBV9 to TRBJ1-1, with D possibly TRBD1 on 6 matching bases. With 3 bases removed from V and 5 bases from J, the gap between germline ends came to 11 bases. CDR3 length: 13 residues. Germline V gene lookup returns CDR1 SGDLS and CDR2 YYNGEE. CDR3 DNA: TGTGCCAGCAGCGCGACACAGGGAACTGAAGCTTTCTTT. This translates into CASSATQGTEAFF.

The sample holds many counts of this clonotype. The V and J genes are TRBV12-3 or TRBV12-4 and TRBJ2-1, with D unresolved. V lost 6 bases, J lost 9 bases, and 15 bases lay in between. CDR3 size: 13 residues. For the CDR3, the DNA is TGTGCCAGCAGCCTAACCCTCCGAGGTGAGCAGTTCTTC. Its protein is CASSLTLRGEQFF.

The chain couples TRBV27 to TRBJ2-4; no definite D call. The end of the DNA aligns better with TRBJ2-7, so the J call may be wrong. This CDR3 contains 15 residues. Germline V gene sequence: CDR1 MNHEY, CDR2 SMNVEV (reference sequence). The CDR3 region is CASSLSTSLGYEQYF. CDR3 nucleotide sequence: TGTGCCAGCAGTTTATCAACGTCCCTTGGATACGAGCAGTACTTC.

This chain uses TRBV29-1 with TRBJ2-1; no clear D. The length of the CDR3 is 13 residues. CDR1 and CDR2 (germline): SQVTM, ANQGSEA. V lost 4 bases, J lost 0 bases, and 7 bases lay in between. The CDR3 here is CSVGAVSYNEQFF. CDR3 DNA sequence: TGCAGCGTTGGGGCGGTCTCCTACAATGAGCAGTTCTTC.

CDR3 protein: CASRPTRDSQNYEQYF. Here the CDR3 DNA reads TGTGCCAGCAGGCCCACTCGGGACAGTCAAAACTACGAGCAGTACTTC. The chain uses TRBV6-6 and TRBJ2-7; 7 nucleotides line up with TRBD1. Germline loops: CDR1 MNHNY, CDR2 SVGAGI (reference sequence). The CDR3 loop spans 16 amino acids. V lost 6 bases to trimming and J lost 3 bases; unmatched junction nucleotides: 14.